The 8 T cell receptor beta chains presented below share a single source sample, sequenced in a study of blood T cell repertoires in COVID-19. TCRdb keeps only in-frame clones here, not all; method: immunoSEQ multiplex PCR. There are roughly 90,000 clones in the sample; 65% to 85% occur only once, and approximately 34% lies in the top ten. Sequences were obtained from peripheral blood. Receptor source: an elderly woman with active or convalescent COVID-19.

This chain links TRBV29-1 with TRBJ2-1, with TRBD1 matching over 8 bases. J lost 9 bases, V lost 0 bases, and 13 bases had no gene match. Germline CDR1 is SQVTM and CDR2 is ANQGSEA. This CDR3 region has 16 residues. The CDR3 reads CSVEDHPGPTGGEQFF. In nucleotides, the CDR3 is TGCAGCGTTGAAGATCACCCGGGACCAACAGGGGGTGAGCAGTTCTTC.

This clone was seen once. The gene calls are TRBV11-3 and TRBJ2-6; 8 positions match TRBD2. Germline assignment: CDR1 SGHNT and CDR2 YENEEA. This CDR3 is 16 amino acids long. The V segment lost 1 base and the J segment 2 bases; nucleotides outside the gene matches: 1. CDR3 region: CASSLAGGAGANVLTF. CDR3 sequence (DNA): TGTGCCAGCAGCTTAGCCGGGGGGGCTGGGGCCAACGTCCTGACTTTC.

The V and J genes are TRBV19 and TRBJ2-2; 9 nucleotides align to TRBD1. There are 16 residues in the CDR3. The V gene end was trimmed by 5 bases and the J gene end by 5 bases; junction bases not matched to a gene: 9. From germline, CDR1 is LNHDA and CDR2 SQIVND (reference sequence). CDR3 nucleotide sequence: TGTGCCAGTAGTCCGAGACAGGGGGAGGAAACCGGGGAGCTGTTTTTT. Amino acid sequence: CASSPRQGEETGELFF.

CDR3 in DNA: TGCAGCGGTGGGGGGGCCGGAGATACGCAGTATTTT. Its translation is CSGGGAGDTQYF. This chain joins TRBV29-1 and TRBJ2-3; maybe TRBD2 (7 bases). Trimming cost V 7 bases and J 5 bases, with 13 bases left between them. The CDR3 runs 12 residues. Germline lookup yields CDR1 SQVTM and CDR2 ANQGSEA.

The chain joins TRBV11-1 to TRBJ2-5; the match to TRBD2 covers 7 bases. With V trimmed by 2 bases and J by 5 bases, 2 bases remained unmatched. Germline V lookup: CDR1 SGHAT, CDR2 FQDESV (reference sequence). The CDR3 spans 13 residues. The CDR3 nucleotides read TGTGCCAGCAGCTTATTCGGGGGGGAGACCCAGTACTTC. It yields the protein CASSLFGGETQYF.

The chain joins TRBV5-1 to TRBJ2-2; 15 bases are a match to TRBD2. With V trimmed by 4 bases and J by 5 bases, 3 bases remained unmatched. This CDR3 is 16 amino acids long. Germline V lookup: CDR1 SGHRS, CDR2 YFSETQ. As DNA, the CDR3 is TGCGCCAGCAGCCCGGGACTAGCGGGAGGAACCGGGGAGCTGTTTTTT. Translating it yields CASSPGLAGGTGELFF. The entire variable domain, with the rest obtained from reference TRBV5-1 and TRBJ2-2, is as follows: KAGVTQTPRYLIKTRGQQVTLSCSPISGHRSVSWYQQTPGQGLQFLFEYFSETQRNKGNFPGRFSGRQFSNSRSEMNVSTLELGDSALYLCASSPGLAGGTGELFFGEGSRLTVL.

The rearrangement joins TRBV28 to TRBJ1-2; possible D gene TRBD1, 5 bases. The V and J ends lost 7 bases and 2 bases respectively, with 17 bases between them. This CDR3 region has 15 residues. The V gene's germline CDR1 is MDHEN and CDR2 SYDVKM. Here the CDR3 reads CASNSPAGLNYGYTF. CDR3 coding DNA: TGTGCCAGCAACTCCCCCGCGGGGCTCAACTATGGCTACACCTTC.

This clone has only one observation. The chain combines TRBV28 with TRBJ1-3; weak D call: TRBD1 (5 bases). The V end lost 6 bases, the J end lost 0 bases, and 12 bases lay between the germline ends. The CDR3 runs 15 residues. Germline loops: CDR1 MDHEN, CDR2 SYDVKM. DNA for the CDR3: TGTGCCAGCAGCTTGACAGCTTACTCTGGAAACACCATATATTTT. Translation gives CASSLTAYSGNTIYF.